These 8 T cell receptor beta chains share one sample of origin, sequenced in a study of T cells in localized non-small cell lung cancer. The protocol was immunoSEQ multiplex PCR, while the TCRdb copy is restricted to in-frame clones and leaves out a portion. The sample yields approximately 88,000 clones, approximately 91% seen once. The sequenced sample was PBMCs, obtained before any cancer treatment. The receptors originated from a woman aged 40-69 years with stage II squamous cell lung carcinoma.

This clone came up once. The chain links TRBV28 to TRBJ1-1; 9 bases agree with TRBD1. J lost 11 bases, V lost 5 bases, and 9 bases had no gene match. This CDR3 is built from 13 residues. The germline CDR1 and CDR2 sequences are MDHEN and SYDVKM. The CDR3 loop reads CASSLRTGDRAFF. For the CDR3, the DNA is TGTGCCAGCAGTCTAAGGACAGGGGACCGGGCTTTCTTT.

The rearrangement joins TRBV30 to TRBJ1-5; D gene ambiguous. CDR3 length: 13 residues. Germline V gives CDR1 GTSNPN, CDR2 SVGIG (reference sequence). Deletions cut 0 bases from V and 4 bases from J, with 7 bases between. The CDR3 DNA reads TGTGCCTGGAGTGTAATGGGTAATCAGCCCCAGCATTTT. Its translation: CAWSVMGNQPQHF.

As DNA, the CDR3 is TGTGCCAGCACTAGCGGGAGGCTCGACAATGAGCAGTTCTTC. Encoded protein: CASTSGRLDNEQFF. The chain uses TRBV27 and TRBJ2-1, with 11 bases lining up with TRBD2. Trimming removed 7 bases from V and 5 bases from J; junction bases left unmatched: 4. The CDR3 is made up of 14 amino acids. In germline, CDR1 is MNHEY, CDR2 SMNVEV (reference sequence).

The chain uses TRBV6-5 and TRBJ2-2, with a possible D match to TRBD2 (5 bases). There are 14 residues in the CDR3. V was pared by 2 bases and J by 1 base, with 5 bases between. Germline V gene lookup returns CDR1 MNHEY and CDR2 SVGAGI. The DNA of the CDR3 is TGTGCCAGCAGTTACGGAGGGAACACCGGGGAGCTGTTTTTT. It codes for CASSYGGNTGELFF.

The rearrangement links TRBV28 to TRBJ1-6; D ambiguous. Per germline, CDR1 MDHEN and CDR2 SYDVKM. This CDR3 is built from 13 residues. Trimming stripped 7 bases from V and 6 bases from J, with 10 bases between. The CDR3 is CASISAGNSPLHF. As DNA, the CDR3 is TGTGCCAGCATTTCGGCTGGTAATTCACCCCTCCACTTT.

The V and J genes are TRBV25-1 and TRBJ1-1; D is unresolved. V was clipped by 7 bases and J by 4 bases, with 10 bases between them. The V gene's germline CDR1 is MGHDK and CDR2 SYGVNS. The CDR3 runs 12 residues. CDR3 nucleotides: TGTGCCAGCATGGTCGGAACCACTGAAGCTTTCTTT. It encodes CASMVGTTEAFF.

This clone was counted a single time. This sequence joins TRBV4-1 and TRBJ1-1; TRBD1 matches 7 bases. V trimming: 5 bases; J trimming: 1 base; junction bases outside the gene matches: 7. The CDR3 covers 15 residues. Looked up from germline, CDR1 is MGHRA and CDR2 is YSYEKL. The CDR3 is CASSTRQGQNTEAFF. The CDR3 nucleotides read TGCGCCAGCAGCACCCGACAGGGTCAGAACACTGAAGCTTTCTTT.

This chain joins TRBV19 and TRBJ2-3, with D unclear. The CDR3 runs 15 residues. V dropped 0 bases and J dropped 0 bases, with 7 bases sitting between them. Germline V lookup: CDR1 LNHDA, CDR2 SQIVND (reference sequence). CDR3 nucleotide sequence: TGTGCCAGTAGTATAGAGGGCAGGAGCACAGATACGCAGTATTTT. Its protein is CASSIEGRSTDTQYF.